The rows below give T cell receptor beta chains drawn from one sample of a study of response to subunit inactivated influenza vaccine. TCRdb fed the RT-PCR reads into MiXCR, producing one record per CDR3 protein. The profile shows roughly 180,000 distinct CDR3 sequences, approximately 8.7% of them singletons. The source material was non-naive T cells sorted from PBMCs, sampled on the day of vaccination. The receptor source for this set is a man aged 50 to 60 who received an inactivated influenza vaccine. The CDR3 runs from the conserved cysteine through the conserved F or W. D genes are given only for firm matches. Clone size, where shown, is once, few, many, or a class for clones that have expanded.

D gene,J gene,V gene,clone size,CDR3 DNA,CDR3 protein
NA,TRBJ2-1,TRBV6-2/TRBV6-3,NA,TGTGCCAGCAGTTACGGGTTGAGGGGCGGGGATGAGCAGTTCTTC,CASSYGLRGGDEQFF
TRBD2,TRBJ2-7,TRBV18,NA,TGTGCCAGCTCACCTTCGGCTAGCGGTAACGAGCAGTACTTC,CASSPSASGNEQYF
NA,TRBJ1-3,TRBV7-9,NA,TGTGCCAGCAGCTTAATCGGGGCTGGAAACACCATATATTTT,CASSLIGAGNTIYF
NA,TRBJ2-5,TRBV20-1,many,TGCAGTGCTAGGGAGGGGCAGGGAGAGACCCAGTACTTC,CSAREGQGETQYF
TRBD1,TRBJ2-1,TRBV3-1,NA,TGTGCCAGCAGCCACATACAGGGGACTGAGCAGTTCTTC,CASSHIQGTEQFF
NA,TRBJ2-2,TRBV18,few,TGTGCCAGCTCACCAGAAGGGGAGCTGTTTTTT,CASSPEGELFF
NA,TRBJ1-6,TRBV4-2,NA,TGTGCCAGCAGCCCGGACGGCAATTCACCCCTCCACTTT,CASSPDGNSPLHF
NA,TRBJ2-7,TRBV4-3,few,TGCGCCAGCAGCCAAGATGTCGTAGGGTACGAGCAGTACTTC,CASSQDVVGYEQYF
TRBD2,TRBJ2-3,TRBV12-3/TRBV12-4,few,TGTGCCACAGGGACTAGCGGCACAGATACGCAGTATTTT,CATGTSGTDTQYF
NA,TRBJ2-7,TRBV5-1,many,TGCGCCAGCAGCTTGGTTCGGGGGAGCTCCTACGAGCAGTACTTC,CASSLVRGSSYEQYF
NA,TRBJ2-1,TRBV7-5,few,NA,CISVPEASLASGGNEQFF
NA,TRBJ2-3,TRBV15,few,TGTGCCACCAGCAGAGATTCGGGGCTGGGCACAGATACGCAGTATTTT,CATSRDSGLGTDTQYF
NA,TRBJ1-2,TRBV28,NA,TGTGCCAGCAGTCCCAAACAGGGTTTTTACACCTTC,CASSPKQGFYTF
NA,TRBJ2-3,TRBV5-1,many,TGCGCCAGCAGTCAGAAAGGCACAGATACGCAGTATTTT,CASSQKGTDTQYF
NA,TRBJ2-3,TRBV6-5,NA,TGTGCCAGCAGTTACGAGGCTAGCACAGATACGCAGTATTTT,CASSYEASTDTQYF
TRBD1,TRBJ2-3,TRBV25-1,many,TGTGCCAGCAGTGAAGGGACAGTCACAGATACGCAGTATTTT,CASSEGTVTDTQYF
TRBD1,TRBJ2-3,TRBV4-3,NA,TGCGCCAGCAGCGTCCGACAGGGGGAGACGCAGTATTTT,CASSVRQGETQYF
NA,TRBJ2-7,TRBV20-1,many,TGCAGTGCTAGACCTCTTCCCGGGACGATAGACTACGAGCAGTACTTC,CSARPLPGTIDYEQYF
TRBD2,TRBJ2-7,TRBV6-2/TRBV6-3,many,TGTGCCAGCAGCCAACAGACTAGCGGGAGACCTAACGAGCAGTACTTC,CASSQQTSGRPNEQYF
NA,TRBJ2-2,TRBV9,few,TGTGCCAGCAGCGTAGGGGTGAACACCGGGGAGCTGTTTTTT,CASSVGVNTGELFF
NA,TRBJ2-1,TRBV5-1,NA,TGCGCCAGCAGCTTGACTGCAATGGGCTACAATGAGCAGTTCTTC,CASSLTAMGYNEQFF
TRBD1,TRBJ2-1,TRBV28,NA,TGTGCCAGCAGTCGGGACAGGGTACTTCATGAGCAGTTCTTC,CASSRDRVLHEQFF
TRBD1,TRBJ2-1,TRBV9,many,TGTGCCAGCAGCGCCCGACAGGGCGGCTTCCGTGAGCAGTTCTTC,CASSARQGGFREQFF
TRBD2,TRBJ2-1,TRBV7-9,many,TGTGCCAGCAGCCCCGCGGGAGTGGCCTACAATGAGCAGTTCTTC,CASSPAGVAYNEQFF
NA,TRBJ1-3,TRBV30,NA,TGTGCCTGGAGTTCTGGAAACACCATATATTTT,CAWSSGNTIYF
TRBD2,TRBJ2-1,TRBV20-1,few,TGCAGTGCTAGTAGGCCTAGCGGGGCATACAATGAGCAGTTCTTC,CSASRPSGAYNEQFF
TRBD1,TRBJ2-6,TRBV11-1,NA,TGTGCCAGCAGTCGACGGGGACAGGGTGGCTCTGGGGCCAACGTCCTGACTTTC,CASSRRGQGGSGANVLTF
NA,TRBJ2-7,TRBV11-2,few,TGTGCCAGCAGCTTAGGACTTACAGGAGGGGAGCAGTACTTC,CASSLGLTGGEQYF
NA,TRBJ2-5,TRBV5-6,many,TGTGCCAGCAGCTTCTCCAGGGGTGAGACCCAGTACTTC,CASSFSRGETQYF
NA,TRBJ1-1,TRBV7-8,few,TGTGCCAGCAGCCCAGGGCGGGTTCGGGCTTTCTTT,CASSPGRVRAFF
TRBD1,TRBJ1-2,TRBV27,many,TGTGCCAGCAGCGGTGGGGACAGGGAGGACTATGGCTACACCTTC,CASSGGDREDYGYTF
NA,TRBJ2-7,TRBV5-1,many,TGCGCCAGCAGCTCTGGAGGGGTTCCTCACTCCTACGAGCAGTACTTC,CASSSGGVPHSYEQYF
NA,TRBJ2-5,TRBV5-1,many,TGCGCCAGCAGCTATGGGAATAGGGAGACCCAGTACTTC,CASSYGNRETQYF
TRBD1,TRBJ2-5,TRBV7-9,NA,TGTGCCAGCAGCCCCGGGACAGGCCAGACCCAGTACTTC,CASSPGTGQTQYF
TRBD2,TRBJ2-1,TRBV12-3/TRBV12-4,many,TGTGCCAGCAGTTCGACTAGCGGCTACAATGAGCAGTTCTTC,CASSSTSGYNEQFF
TRBD1,TRBJ2-7,TRBV18,many,TGTGCCAGCTCACCCGGGACAGCCTACGAGCAGTACTTC,CASSPGTAYEQYF
NA,TRBJ1-3,TRBV15,many,TGTGCCACCAGCAGAGAGAGGGGAGCAGGCTACTCTGGAAACACCATATATTTT,CATSRERGAGYSGNTIYF
NA,TRBJ2-5,TRBV6-2/TRBV6-3,few,TGTGCCAGCAGTTACGGAGGACGAGAGACCCAGTACTTC,CASSYGGRETQYF
NA,TRBJ1-2,TRBV9,many,TGTGCCAGCAGCGTAGCTGGCCAGAACTATGGCTACACCTTC,CASSVAGQNYGYTF
NA,TRBJ2-1,TRBV15,few,TGTGCCACCAGCAGTATCAAGAAACACAATGAGCAGTTCTTC,CATSSIKKHNEQFF
NA,TRBJ2-5,TRBV15,many,TGTGCCACCAGCAGAGATCCCGAGCTCCCGTACTTC,CATSRDPELPYF
NA,TRBJ1-6,TRBV20-1,many,TGCAGTGCTAGAGGGTCCGGCGATAGTTCACCCCTCCACTTT,CSARGSGDSSPLHF
NA,TRBJ1-1,TRBV30,few,TGTGCCTGGAGTGTACCGGGGCGTGCGACAATGAACACTGAAGCTTTCTTT,CAWSVPGRATMNTEAFF
NA,TRBJ2-3,TRBV29-1,medium-sized,TGCAGCGCAAACGGCGGCGCAAGGGCCTCAGATACGCAGTATTTT,CSANGGARASDTQYF
NA,TRBJ2-2,TRBV9,many,TGTGCCAGCAGCGTAGCGTCCGGGGAGCTGTTTTTT,CASSVASGELFF
NA,TRBJ1-5,TRBV10-3,many,TGTGCCATCAGTCCGGACAAGAATCAGCCCCAGCATTTT,CAISPDKNQPQHF
NA,TRBJ1-2,TRBV15,NA,TGTGCCACAAGACAGGACATAGGATCTAACTATGGCTACACCTTC,CATRQDIGSNYGYTF
TRBD1,TRBJ2-2,TRBV4-2,few,TGTGCCAGCATGGGGACAGACCAAACCGGGGAGCTGTTTTTT,CASMGTDQTGELFF
TRBD2,TRBJ2-1,TRBV5-6,many,TGTGCCAGCAGCCCCACCGGACTAGCACTTGAGCAGTTCTTC,CASSPTGLALEQFF
NA,TRBJ2-5,TRBV12-5,NA,TGTGCTAGTGGTTTGAACTCAGGGGGGCCCCAGTACTTC,CASGLNSGGPQYF
NA,TRBJ2-7,TRBV7-2,many,TGTGCCAGCAGACTCGACAGGAGCTCCTACGAGCAGTACTTC,CASRLDRSSYEQYF
NA,TRBJ2-3,TRBV7-2,many,TGTGCCAGCAGCCGTAGCGTTGCGAGGGTTGGCACAGATACGCAGTATTTT,CASSRSVARVGTDTQYF
NA,TRBJ2-1,TRBV3-1,few,TGTGCCAGCAGCCAGGGGGTTTGGCAGTTCTTC,CASSQGVWQFF
NA,TRBJ1-1,TRBV7-2,few,TGTGCCAGCAGCTTAGACTGGGGGGAAGCTTTCTTT,CASSLDWGEAFF
NA,TRBJ1-5,TRBV19,few,TGTGCCAGTAGTACTTTTTCGAGACAGGGCAATCAGCCCCAGCATTTT,CASSTFSRQGNQPQHF